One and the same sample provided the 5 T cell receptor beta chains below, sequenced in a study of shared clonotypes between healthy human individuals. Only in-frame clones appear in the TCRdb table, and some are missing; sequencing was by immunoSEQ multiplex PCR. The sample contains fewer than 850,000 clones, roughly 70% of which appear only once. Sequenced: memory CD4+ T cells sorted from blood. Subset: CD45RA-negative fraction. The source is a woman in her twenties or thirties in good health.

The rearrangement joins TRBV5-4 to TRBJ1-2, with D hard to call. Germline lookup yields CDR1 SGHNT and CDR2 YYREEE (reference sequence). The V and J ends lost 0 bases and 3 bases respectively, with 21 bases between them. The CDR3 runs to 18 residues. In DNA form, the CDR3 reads TGTGCCAGCAGCTTGGCGTCAGGAATCTCGGAGGTAGACTATGGCTACACCTTC. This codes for CASSLASGISEVDYGYTF.

This CDR3 is CASSEMGAFSNQPQHF. The CDR3 bases are TGTGCCAGCAGTGAAATGGGGGCTTTTAGCAATCAGCCCCAGCATTTT. J is TRBJ1-5 and V is TRBV2; tentatively, D is TRBD1 (6 bases). V gave up 2 bases and J gave up 0 bases, with 11 bases separating them. Germline CDR1 SNHLY, CDR2 FYNNEI. This CDR3 has 16 residues.

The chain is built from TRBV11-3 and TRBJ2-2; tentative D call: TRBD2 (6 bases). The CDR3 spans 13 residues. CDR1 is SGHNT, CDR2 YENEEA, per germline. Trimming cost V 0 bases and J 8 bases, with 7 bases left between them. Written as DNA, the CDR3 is TGTGCCAGCAGCTTAGAAAGCGGGGGGGAGCTGTTTTTT. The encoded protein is CASSLESGGELFF.

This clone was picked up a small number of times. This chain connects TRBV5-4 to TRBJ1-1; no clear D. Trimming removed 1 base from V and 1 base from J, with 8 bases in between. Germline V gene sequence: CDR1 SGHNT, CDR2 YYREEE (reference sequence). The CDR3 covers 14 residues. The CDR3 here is CASSLRLPNTEAFF. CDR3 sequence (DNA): TGTGCCAGCAGCTTGAGGCTGCCGAACACTGAAGCTTTCTTT.

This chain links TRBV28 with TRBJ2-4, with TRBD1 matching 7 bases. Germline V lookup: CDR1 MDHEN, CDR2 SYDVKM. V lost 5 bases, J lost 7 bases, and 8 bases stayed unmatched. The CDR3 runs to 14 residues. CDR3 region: CASSPPGQKNIQYF. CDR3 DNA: TGTGCCAGCAGTCCGCCGGGACAGAAGAACATTCAGTACTTC.